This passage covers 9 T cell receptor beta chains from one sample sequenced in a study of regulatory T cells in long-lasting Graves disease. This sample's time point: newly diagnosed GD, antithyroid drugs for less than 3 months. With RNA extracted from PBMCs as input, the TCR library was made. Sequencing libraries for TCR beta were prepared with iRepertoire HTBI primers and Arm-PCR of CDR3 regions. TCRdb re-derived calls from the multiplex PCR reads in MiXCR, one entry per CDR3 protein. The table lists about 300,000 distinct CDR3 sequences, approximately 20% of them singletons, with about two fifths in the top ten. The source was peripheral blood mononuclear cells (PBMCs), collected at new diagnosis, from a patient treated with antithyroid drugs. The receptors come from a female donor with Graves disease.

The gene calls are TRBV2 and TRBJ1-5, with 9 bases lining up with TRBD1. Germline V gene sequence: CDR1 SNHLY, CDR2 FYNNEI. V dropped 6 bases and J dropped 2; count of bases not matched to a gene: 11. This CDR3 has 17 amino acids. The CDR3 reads CASRRTGATGGNQPQHF. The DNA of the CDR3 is TGTGCCAGCAGACGGACAGGGGCAACGGGAGGCAATCAGCCCCAGCATTTT.

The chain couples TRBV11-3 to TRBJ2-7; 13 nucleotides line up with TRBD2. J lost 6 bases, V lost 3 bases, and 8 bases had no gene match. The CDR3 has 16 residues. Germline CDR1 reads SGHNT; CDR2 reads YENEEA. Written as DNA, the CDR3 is TGTGCCAGCAGCTTCACGTGGACTAGCGGGAGCATCGAGCAGTACTTC. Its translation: CASSFTWTSGSIEQYF.

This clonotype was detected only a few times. CDR3 region: CASSLSGVNSYEQYF. CDR3 in DNA: TGTGCCAGCAGTTTGTCAGGGGTAAACTCCTACGAGCAGTACTTC. V gene TRBV27 combines with J gene TRBJ2-7; TRBD1 is a possible D gene (6 bases). This CDR3 contains 15 residues. The germline gives CDR1 MNHEY, CDR2 SMNVEV (reference sequence). Trimming left V 3 bases short and J 0 bases short, with 12 bases between.

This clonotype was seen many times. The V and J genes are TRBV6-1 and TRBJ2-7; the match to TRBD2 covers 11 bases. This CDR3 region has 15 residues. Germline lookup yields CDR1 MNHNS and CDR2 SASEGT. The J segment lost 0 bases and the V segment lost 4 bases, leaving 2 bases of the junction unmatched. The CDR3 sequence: CASSGLAGSSYEQYF. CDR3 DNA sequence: TGTGCCAGCAGTGGACTAGCGGGATCCTCCTACGAGCAGTACTTC.

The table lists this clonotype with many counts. CDR3 region: CASTAGLGHGYTF. CDR3 sequence (DNA): TGCGCCAGCACAGCAGGCCTAGGGCATGGCTACACCTTC. This rearrangement joins TRBV10-2 to TRBJ1-2, with D unclear. CDR1 WSHSY and CDR2 SAAADI come from the germline V gene. Trimming cost V 7 bases and J 6 bases, with 15 bases left between them. The CDR3 extends over 13 amino acids.

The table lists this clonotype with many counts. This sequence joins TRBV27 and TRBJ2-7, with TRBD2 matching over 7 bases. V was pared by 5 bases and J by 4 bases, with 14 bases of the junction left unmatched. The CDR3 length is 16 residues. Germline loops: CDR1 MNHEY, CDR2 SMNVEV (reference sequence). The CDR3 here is CASSPPVASGLYEQYF. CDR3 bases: TGTGCCAGCAGTCCCCCCGTGGCTAGCGGACTATACGAGCAGTACTTC.

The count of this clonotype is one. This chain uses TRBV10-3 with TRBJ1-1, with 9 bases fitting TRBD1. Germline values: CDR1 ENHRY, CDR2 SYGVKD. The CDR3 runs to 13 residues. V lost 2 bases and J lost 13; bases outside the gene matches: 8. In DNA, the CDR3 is TGTGCCATCAGTGAGGCACAACAGGGGGCAAGTTTCTTT. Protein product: CAISEAQQGASFF.

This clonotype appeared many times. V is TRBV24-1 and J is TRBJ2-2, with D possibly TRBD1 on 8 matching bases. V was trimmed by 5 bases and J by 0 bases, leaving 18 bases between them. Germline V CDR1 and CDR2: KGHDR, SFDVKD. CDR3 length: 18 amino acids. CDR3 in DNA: TGTGCCACCAGTGGGGGGGGGCCGGGACAGGCGAACACCGGGGAGCTGTTTTTT. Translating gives CATSGGGPGQANTGELFF.

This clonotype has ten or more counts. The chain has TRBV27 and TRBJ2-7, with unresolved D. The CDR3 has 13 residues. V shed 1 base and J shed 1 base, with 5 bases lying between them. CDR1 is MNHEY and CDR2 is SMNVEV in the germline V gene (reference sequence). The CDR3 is CASSLFLSYEQYF. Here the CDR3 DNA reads TGTGCCAGCAGTTTATTCCTTTCCTACGAGCAGTACTTC.